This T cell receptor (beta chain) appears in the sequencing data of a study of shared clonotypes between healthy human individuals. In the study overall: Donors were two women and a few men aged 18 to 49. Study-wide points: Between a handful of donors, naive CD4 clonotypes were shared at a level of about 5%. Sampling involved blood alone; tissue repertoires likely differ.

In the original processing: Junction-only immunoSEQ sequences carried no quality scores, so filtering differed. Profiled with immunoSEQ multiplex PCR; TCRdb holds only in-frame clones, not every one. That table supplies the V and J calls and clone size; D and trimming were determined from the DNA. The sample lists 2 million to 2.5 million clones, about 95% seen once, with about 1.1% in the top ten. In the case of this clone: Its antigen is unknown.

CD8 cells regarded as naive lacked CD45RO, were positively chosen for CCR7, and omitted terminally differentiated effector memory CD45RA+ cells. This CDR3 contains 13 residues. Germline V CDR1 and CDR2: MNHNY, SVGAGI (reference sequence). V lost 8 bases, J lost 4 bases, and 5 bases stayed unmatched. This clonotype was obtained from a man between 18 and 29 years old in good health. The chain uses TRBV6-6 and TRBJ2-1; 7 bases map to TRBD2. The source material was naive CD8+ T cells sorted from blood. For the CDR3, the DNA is TGTGCCAGCGCACAGCGGGGATACAATGAGCAGTTCTTC. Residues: CASAQRGYNEQFF.